The present TCR beta chain was sequenced within a study of Graves' ophthalmopathy and Graves' hyperthyroidism. This clonotype came up a few times. RNA transcripts were the template, and TCR beta CDR3 regions were amplified from them. RT-PCR in the first round used HTBI primers; a second-round multiplex PCR followed. Each CDR3 protein gets one entry after TCRdb re-called the multiplex PCR reads with MiXCR. The table has around 520,000 distinct CDR3 sequences, 35% to 40% seen once. This CDR3 is built from 12 residues. Germline loops: CDR1 SQVTM, CDR2 ANQGSEA. After removal of 4 bases from V and 6 bases from J, the junction contained 4 bases not matched to a gene.

This receptor was taken from an adult man with Graves' hyperthyroidism. Material for sequencing was peripheral blood or thyroid tissue (not recorded which). This sequence joins TRBV29-1 and TRBJ2-7; TRBD1 matches at 9 bases. The CDR3 DNA sequence: TGCAGCGTTGGGGGACAGGGTACCGAGCAGTACTTC. It yields the protein CSVGGQGTEQYF.